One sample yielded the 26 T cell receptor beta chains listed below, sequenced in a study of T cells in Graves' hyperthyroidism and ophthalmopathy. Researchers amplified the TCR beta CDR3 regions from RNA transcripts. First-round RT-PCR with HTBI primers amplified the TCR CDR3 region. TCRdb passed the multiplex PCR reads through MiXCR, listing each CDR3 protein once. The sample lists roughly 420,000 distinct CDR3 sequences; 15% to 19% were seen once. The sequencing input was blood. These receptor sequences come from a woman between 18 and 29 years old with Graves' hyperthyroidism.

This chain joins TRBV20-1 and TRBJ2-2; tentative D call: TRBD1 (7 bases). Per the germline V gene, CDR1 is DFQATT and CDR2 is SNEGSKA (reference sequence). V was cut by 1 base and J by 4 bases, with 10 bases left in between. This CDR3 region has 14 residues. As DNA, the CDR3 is TGCAGTGCTAGAGCAGGGGGGACCACCGGGGAGCTGTTTTTT. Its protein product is CSARAGGTTGELFF.

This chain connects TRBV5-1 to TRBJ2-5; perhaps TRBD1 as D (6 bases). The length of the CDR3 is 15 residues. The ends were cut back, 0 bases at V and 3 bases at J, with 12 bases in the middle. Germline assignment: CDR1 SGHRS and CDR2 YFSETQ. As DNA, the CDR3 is TGCGCCAGCAGCTTGGCCGGACAGAACGAAGAGACCCAGTACTTC. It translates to CASSLAGQNEETQYF. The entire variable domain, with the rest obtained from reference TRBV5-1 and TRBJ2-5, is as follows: KAGVTQTPRYLIKTRGQQVTLSCSPISGHRSVSWYQQTPGQGLQFLFEYFSETQRNKGNFPGRFSGRQFSNSRSEMNVSTLELGDSALYLCASSLAGQNEETQYFGPGTRLLVL.

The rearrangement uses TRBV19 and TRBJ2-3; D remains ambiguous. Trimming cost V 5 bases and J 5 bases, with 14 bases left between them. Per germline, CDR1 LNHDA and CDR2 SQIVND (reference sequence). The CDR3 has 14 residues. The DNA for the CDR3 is TGTGCCAGTAGTCAGGATCGGATTGGAGATACGCAGTATTTT. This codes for CASSQDRIGDTQYF.

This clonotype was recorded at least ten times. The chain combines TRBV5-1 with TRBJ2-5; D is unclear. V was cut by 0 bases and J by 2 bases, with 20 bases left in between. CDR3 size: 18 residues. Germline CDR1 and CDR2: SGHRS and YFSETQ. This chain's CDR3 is CASSLEWRSIGGQETQYF. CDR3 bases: TGCGCCAGCAGCTTGGAATGGCGGTCGATCGGTGGACAAGAGACCCAGTACTTC. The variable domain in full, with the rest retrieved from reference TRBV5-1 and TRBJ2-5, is KAGVTQTPRYLIKTRGQQVTLSCSPISGHRSVSWYQQTPGQGLQFLFEYFSETQRNKGNFPGRFSGRQFSNSRSEMNVSTLELGDSALYLCASSLEWRSIGGQETQYFGPGTRLLVL.

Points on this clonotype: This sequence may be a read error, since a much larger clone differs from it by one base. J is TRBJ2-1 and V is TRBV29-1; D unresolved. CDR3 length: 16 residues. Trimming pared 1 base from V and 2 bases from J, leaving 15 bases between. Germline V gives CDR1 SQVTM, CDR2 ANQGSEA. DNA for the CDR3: TGCAGCGTTGAAGTTGATTCCTTCCTCCCCTACAATGAGCAGTTCTTC. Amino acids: CSVEVDSFLPYNEQFF.

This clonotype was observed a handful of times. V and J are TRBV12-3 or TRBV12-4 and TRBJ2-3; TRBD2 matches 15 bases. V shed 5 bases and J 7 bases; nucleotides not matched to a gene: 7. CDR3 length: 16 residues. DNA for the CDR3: TGTGCCAGCAGTGTCAGGACTAGCGGGAGGGTCAATACGCAGTATTTT. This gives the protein CASSVRTSGRVNTQYF.

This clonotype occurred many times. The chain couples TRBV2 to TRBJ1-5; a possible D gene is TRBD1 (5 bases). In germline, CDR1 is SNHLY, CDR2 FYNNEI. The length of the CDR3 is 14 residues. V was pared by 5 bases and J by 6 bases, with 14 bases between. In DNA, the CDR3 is TGTGCCAGCAGTCCAGAAAGGGGAGGTCAGCCCCAGCATTTT. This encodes CASSPERGGQPQHF. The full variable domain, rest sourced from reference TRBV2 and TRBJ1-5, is EPEVTQTPSHQVTQMGQEVILRCVPISNHLYFYWYRQILGQKVEFLVSFYNNEISEKSEIFDDQFSVERPDGSNFTLKIRSTKLEDSAMYFCASSPERGGQPQHFGDGTRLSIL.

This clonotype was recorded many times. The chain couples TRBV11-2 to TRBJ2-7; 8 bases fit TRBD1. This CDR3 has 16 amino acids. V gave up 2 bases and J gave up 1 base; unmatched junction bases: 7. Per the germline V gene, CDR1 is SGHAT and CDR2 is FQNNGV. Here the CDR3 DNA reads TGTGCCAGCAGCTTACTACCCAGGGGGCAGTCCTACGAGCAGTACTTC. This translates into CASSLLPRGQSYEQYF.

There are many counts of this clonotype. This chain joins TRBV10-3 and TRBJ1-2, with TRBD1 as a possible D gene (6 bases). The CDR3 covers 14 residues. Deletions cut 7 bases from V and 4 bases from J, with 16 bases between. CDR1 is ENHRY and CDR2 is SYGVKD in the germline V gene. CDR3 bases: TGTGCCATCACCGCGGCAGGGGCCTTCTATGGCTACACCTTC. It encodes CAITAAGAFYGYTF.

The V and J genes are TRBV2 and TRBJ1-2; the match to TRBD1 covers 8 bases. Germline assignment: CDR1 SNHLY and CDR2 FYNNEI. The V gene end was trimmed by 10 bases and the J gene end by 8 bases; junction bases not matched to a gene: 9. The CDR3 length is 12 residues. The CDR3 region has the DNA TGTGCCACCCCGGACAGGGCTCGCGGCTACACCTTC. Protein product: CATPDRARGYTF.

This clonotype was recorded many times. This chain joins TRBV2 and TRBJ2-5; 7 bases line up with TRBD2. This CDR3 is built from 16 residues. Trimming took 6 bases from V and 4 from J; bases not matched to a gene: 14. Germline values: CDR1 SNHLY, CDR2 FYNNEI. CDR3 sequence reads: CASRDRDYPLGETQYF. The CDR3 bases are TGTGCCAGCAGAGACCGGGACTACCCGCTCGGAGAGACCCAGTACTTC.

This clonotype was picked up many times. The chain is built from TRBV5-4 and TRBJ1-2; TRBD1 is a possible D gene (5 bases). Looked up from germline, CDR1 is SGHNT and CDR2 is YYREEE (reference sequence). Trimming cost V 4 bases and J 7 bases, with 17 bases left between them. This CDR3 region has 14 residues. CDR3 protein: CASSPRQNLGGYTF. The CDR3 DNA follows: TGTGCCAGCAGCCCGCGACAGAATTTGGGTGGCTACACCTTC.

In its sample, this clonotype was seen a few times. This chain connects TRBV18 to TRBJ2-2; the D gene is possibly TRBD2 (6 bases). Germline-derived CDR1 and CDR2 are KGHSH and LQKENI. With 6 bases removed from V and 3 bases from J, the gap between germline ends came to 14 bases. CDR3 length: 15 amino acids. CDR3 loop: CASSVRERYTGELFF. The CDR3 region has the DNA TGTGCCAGCTCTGTTCGGGAGCGGTACACCGGGGAGCTGTTTTTT.

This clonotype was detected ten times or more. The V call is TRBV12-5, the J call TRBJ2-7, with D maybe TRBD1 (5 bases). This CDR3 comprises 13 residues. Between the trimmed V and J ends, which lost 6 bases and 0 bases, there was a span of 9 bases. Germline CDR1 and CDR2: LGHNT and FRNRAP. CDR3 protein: CASGTDSSYEQYF. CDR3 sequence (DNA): TGTGCTAGTGGAACCGACAGCTCCTACGAGCAGTACTTC.

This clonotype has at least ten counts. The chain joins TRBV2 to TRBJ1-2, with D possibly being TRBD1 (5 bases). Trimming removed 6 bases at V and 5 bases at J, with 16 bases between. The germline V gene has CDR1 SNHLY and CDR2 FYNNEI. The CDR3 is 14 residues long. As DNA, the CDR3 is TGTGCCAGCAGCGATACGACAGAACTTTATGGCTACACCTTC. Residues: CASSDTTELYGYTF.

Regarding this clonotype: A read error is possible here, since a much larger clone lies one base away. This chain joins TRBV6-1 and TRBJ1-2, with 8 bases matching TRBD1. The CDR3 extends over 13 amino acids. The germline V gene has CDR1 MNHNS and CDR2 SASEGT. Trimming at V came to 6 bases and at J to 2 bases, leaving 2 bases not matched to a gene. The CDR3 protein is CASRWTGNYGYTF. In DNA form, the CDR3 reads TGTGCCAGCAGGTGGACAGGGAACTATGGCTACACCTTC.

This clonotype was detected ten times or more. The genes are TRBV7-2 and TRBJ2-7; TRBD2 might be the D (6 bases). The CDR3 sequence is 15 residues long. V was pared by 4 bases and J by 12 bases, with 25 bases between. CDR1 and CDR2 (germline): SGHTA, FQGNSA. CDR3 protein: CASSYEGDSMSEGYF. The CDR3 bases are TGTGCCAGCAGCTATGAAGGGGACTCCATGTCCGAGGGGTACTTC.

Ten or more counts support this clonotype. The DNA for the CDR3 is TGTGCCAGCAGCCAAAGCGGGGGGGCCCCCCTAGAGCAGTTCTTC. Translation: CASSQSGGAPLEQFF. The chain couples TRBV3-1 to TRBJ2-1; the match to TRBD2 covers 10 bases. J lost 10 bases, V lost 2 bases, and 8 bases had no gene match. The germline CDR1 and CDR2 sequences are LGHDT and YNNKEL (reference sequence). This CDR3 comprises 15 residues.

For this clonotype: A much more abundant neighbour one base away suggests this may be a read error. CDR3 region: CASSASGGSTDTQYF. The CDR3 DNA is TGTGCCAGCAGCGCTAGCGGAGGGAGCACAGATACGCAGTATTTT. The gene calls are TRBV9 and TRBJ2-3; 7 nucleotides agree with TRBD2. Losses at the gene ends were 3 bases for V and 0 bases for J; bases not matched to a gene: 4. CDR3 size: 15 residues. Germline V gene data show CDR1 as SGDLS and CDR2 as YYNGEE.

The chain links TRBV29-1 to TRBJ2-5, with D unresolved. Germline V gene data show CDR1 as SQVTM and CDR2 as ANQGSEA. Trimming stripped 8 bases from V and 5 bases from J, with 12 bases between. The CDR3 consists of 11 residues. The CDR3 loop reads CSHAETETQYF. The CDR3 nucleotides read TGCAGCCACGCGGAAACGGAGACCCAGTACTTC.

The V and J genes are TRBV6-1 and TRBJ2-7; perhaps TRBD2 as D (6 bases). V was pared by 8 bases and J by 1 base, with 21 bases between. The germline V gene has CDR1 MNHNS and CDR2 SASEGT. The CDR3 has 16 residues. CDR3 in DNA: TGTGCCAGCCGATCTATCCGGGACGGGGGATCCTACGAGCAGTACTTC. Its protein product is CASRSIRDGGSYEQYF.

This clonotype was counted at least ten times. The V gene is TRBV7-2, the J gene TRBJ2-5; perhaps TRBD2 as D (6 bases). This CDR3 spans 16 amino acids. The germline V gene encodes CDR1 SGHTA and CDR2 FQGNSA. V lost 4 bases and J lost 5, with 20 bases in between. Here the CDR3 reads CASSSRARNRGETQYF. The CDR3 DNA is TGTGCCAGCAGCTCGAGGGCTCGAAATCGGGGGGAGACCCAGTACTTC. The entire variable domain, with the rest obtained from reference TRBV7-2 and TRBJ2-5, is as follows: GAGVSQSPSNKVTEKGKDVELRCDPISGHTALYWYRQSLGQGLEFLIYFQGNSAPDKSGLPSDRFSAERTGGSVSTLTIQRTQQEDSAVYLCASSSRARNRGETQYFGPGTRLLVL.

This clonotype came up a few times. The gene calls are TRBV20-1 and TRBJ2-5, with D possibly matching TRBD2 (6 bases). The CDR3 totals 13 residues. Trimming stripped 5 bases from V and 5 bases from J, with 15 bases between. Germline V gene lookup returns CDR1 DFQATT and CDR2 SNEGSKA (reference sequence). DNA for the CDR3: TGCAGTGCTCCAACGGGAGTATTGGAGACCCAGTACTTC. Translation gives CSAPTGVLETQYF.

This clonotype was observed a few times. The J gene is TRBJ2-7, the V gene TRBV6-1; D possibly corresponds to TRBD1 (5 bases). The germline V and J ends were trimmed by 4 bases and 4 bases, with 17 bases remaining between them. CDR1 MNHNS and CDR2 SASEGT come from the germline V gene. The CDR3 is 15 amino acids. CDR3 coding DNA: TGTGCCAGCAGTGCGAACCTTTGGGGCGTATACGAGCAGTACTTC. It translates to CASSANLWGVYEQYF.

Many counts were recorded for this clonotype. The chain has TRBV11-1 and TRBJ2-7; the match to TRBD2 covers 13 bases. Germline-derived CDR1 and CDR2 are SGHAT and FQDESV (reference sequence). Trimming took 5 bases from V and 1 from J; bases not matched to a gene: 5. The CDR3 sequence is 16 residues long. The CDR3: CASSTGTSGISYEQYF. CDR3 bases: TGTGCCAGCAGCACCGGGACTAGCGGGATATCCTACGAGCAGTACTTC.

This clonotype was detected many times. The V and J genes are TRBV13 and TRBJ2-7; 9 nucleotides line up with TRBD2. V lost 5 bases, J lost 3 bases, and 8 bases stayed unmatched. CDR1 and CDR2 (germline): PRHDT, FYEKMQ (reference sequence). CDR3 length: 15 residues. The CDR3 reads CASSSGVAGVYEQYF. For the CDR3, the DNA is TGTGCCAGCAGCAGCGGAGTAGCGGGGGTCTACGAGCAGTACTTC.